There are a few counts of the clone carrying this T cell receptor beta chain. Its antigen is unidentified. From the RT-PCR reads, TCRdb called clonotypes with MiXCR, one entry per CDR3 protein. The repertoire includes roughly 5,700 distinct CDR3 sequences, 75% to 80% of them detected once, and about 2.6% sits in the top ten. The data derive from a study of yellow fever vaccine responses in identical twins. Germline V gives CDR1 SGHVS, CDR2 FNYEAQ. The V and J ends lost 3 bases and 5 bases respectively, with 10 bases between them. CDR3 size: 13 residues. Whole-study results and caveats: Twins reportedly appeared to share part of their vaccine T cell response while keeping part individual.

This chain uses TRBV7-6 with TRBJ2-5; possible D gene TRBD2, 5 bases. This clonotype was sampled from a young woman who received the yellow fever vaccine. The source was T cells from blood (PBMCs), unsorted or a sorted subset (not recorded which), collected before or after yellow fever vaccination (not recorded which). The CDR3 spells CASSLQEAETQYF. In DNA, the CDR3 is TGTGCCAGCAGCTTGCAGGAGGCCGAGACCCAGTACTTC. The variable domain in full, completed from reference TRBV7-6 and TRBJ2-5, reads GAGVSQSPRYKVTKRGQDVALRCDPISGHVSLYWYRQALGQGPEFLTYFNYEAQQDKSGLPNDRFSAERPEGSISTLTIQRTEQRDSAMYRCASSLQEAETQYFGPGTRLLVL.